The 18 T cell receptor beta chains below were found in one sample sequenced in a study of shared clonotypes between healthy human individuals. The method was immunoSEQ multiplex PCR; TCRdb's version includes in-frame clones alone and lacks a portion of them. The repertoire holds approximately 480,000 clones, with almost 80% as singletons. The sample consisted of PBMCs. The receptors stem from a woman aged 40 to 50 in good health. Some clones in this sample may be carry-over from other donors' samples.

On this clone itself: In the same sample, other DNA sequences code for this CDR3. V is TRBV5-1 and J is TRBJ2-5; D unclear. Looked up from germline, CDR1 is SGHRS and CDR2 is YFSETQ. The CDR3 sequence is 11 residues long. Between the trimmed V and J ends, which lost 8 bases and 3 bases, there was a span of 8 bases. The CDR3 coding sequence is TGCGCCAGTTCGGAGAAAGAGACCCAGTACTTC. Its protein product is CASSEKETQYF.

This chain uses TRBV28 with TRBJ2-7; perhaps D is TRBD1 or TRBD2 (5 bases each). Germline V CDR1 and CDR2: MDHEN, SYDVKM. This CDR3 is 14 amino acids long. The V gene lost 5 bases and the J gene lost 2 bases, with 13 bases spanning the gap. CDR3: CASSTPGRAYEQYF. CDR3 nucleotide sequence: TGTGCCAGCAGTACCCCGGGACGGGCCTACGAGCAGTACTTC.

This chain links TRBV11-3 with TRBJ2-5; 9 bases line up with TRBD1. V lost 5 bases and J lost 1; bases outside the gene matches: 11. CDR1 is SGHNT and CDR2 is YENEEA in the germline V gene. The CDR3 spans 17 residues. CDR3 DNA: TGTGCCAGCAGCCCAGGGACAGGGTACGGTGTCCAAGAGACCCAGTACTTC. It is translated as CASSPGTGYGVQETQYF.

The V gene is TRBV5-1, the J gene TRBJ2-1; 10 bases are a match to TRBD2. With 0 bases clipped from V and 5 bases from J, the junction kept 17 bases outside the gene matches. Germline loops: CDR1 SGHRS, CDR2 YFSETQ. This CDR3 comprises 20 residues. The CDR3: CASSLVPWTSGGRGNNEQFF. The CDR3 DNA reads as TGCGCCAGCAGCTTGGTTCCATGGACTAGCGGAGGGCGAGGAAACAATGAGCAGTTCTTC.

V usage is TRBV6-6 and J usage is TRBJ2-2, with 10 nucleotides matching TRBD1. The CDR3 contains 15 residues. The germline CDR1 and CDR2 sequences are MNHNY and SVGAGI (reference sequence). V lost 1 base to trimming and J lost 6 bases; unmatched junction nucleotides: 2. The DNA of the CDR3 is TGTGCCAGCAGTTACTTGGGACAGGGGTCCGGGGAGCTGTTTTTT. Protein: CASSYLGQGSGELFF.

The chain links TRBV20-1 to TRBJ2-3; D uncertain. V lost 6 bases to trimming and J lost 1 base, with 5 bases between them. CDR3 size: 11 residues. Per the germline V gene, CDR1 is DFQATT and CDR2 is SNEGSKA (reference sequence). DNA for the CDR3: TGCAGTGCCCAGGGCACAGATACGCAGTATTTT. This translates into CSAQGTDTQYF.

The chain carries TRBV18 and TRBJ1-1; the D is unclear. With 7 bases removed from V and 0 bases from J, the gap between germline ends came to 9 bases. Germline CDR1 and CDR2: KGHSH and LQKENI. The CDR3 extends over 13 amino acids. This CDR3 is CASYREVNTEAFF. The CDR3 DNA reads as TGTGCCAGCTACAGAGAAGTGAACACTGAAGCTTTCTTT.

CDR3 residues: CASSLPLEGADGYTF. Written as DNA, the CDR3 is TGTGCCAGCAGTTTACCTCTGGAGGGGGCCGATGGCTACACCTTC. V gene TRBV28 combines with J gene TRBJ1-2; 7 nucleotides agree with TRBD1. The germline CDR1 and CDR2 sequences are MDHEN and SYDVKM. V gave up 2 bases and J gave up 6 bases; unmatched junction bases: 9. The CDR3 has 15 residues.

J is TRBJ2-7 and V is TRBV11-2; 12 nucleotides line up with TRBD2. Unmatched junction bases numbered 6, after V lost 2 bases and J lost 4 bases. There are 16 residues in the CDR3. Germline V lookup: CDR1 SGHAT, CDR2 FQNNGV. The CDR3 spells CASSLRVTSGRYEQYF. DNA of the CDR3: TGTGCCAGCAGCTTAAGGGTGACTAGCGGGAGATACGAGCAGTACTTC.

V is TRBV11-3 and J is TRBJ1-1; weak D call: TRBD1 (5 bases). V lost 5 bases and J lost 6, with 10 bases in between. The germline V gene has CDR1 SGHNT and CDR2 YENEEA. The CDR3 extends over 12 amino acids. This chain's CDR3 is CASSAGTAEAFF. For the CDR3, the DNA is TGTGCCAGCAGCGCCGGGACCGCTGAAGCTTTCTTT.

The chain recombines TRBV5-3 with TRBJ1-2; D is perhaps TRBD1 (5 bases). TRBV5-3 carries the ORF label, with uncertain function. V lost 0 bases, J lost 0 bases, and 15 bases lay in between. This CDR3 is 17 amino acids long. The CDR3, as DNA: TGTGCCAGAAGCTTGGGGCCCAAGGGGAGACCTAACTATGGCTACACCTTC. This translates into CARSLGPKGRPNYGYTF.

The V gene is TRBV6-1, the J gene TRBJ2-5, with TRBD1 as a possible D gene (6 bases). The germline V gene has CDR1 MNHNS and CDR2 SASEGT. The V end was cut by 5 bases, the J end by 2 bases, with 15 bases between. The CDR3 runs 15 residues. DNA of the CDR3: TGTGCCAGCAGTCCCAGACAGGCCGGACAAGAGACCCAGTACTTC. This gives the protein CASSPRQAGQETQYF.

This clone was detected once. This chain uses TRBV6-5 with TRBJ2-2, with TRBD2 as a possible D gene (6 bases). V was clipped by 5 bases and J by 7 bases, with 17 bases between them. Germline CDR1 reads MNHEY; CDR2 reads SVGAGI. The CDR3 sequence is 15 residues long. As DNA, the CDR3 is TGTGCCAGCAGTCCCCGGGACTTTCTCTTCGGGGAGCTGTTTTTT. Translating gives CASSPRDFLFGELFF.

The CDR3 DNA sequence: TGCAGCGTTCGTTCAGCATCCGGAATCTCTAGCACAGATACGCAGTATTTT. It codes for CSVRSASGISSTDTQYF. This sequence joins TRBV29-1 and TRBJ2-3; D gene unclear. V was shortened by 5 bases and J by 0 bases, with 21 bases between the two germline ends. Germline CDR1 reads SQVTM; CDR2 reads ANQGSEA. CDR3 length: 17 amino acids.

This clone turned up a few times. This sequence joins TRBV5-4 and TRBJ1-3; D perhaps matches TRBD1 (5 bases). This CDR3 region has 14 residues. Trimming left V 1 base short and J 2 bases short, with 7 bases between. The V gene's germline CDR1 is SGHNT and CDR2 YYREEE (reference sequence). CDR3 nucleotide sequence: TGTGCCAGCAGCTTGCAGGGACCTGGAAACACCATATATTTT. This sequence encodes CASSLQGPGNTIYF.

As to this clone: A read error may be the cause here, since a much bigger clone is one base away. The rearrangement uses TRBV30 and TRBJ1-4; the D is unclear. This CDR3 spans 13 amino acids. The V gene's germline CDR1 is GTSNPN and CDR2 SVGIG (reference sequence). Trimming pared 2 bases from V and 5 bases from J, leaving 9 bases between. CDR3 bases: TGTGCCTGGAGTCCCGACGGGAATGAAAAACTGTTTTTT. It codes for CAWSPDGNEKLFF.

The CDR3 protein is CASIVRFNTDTQYF. CDR3 in DNA: TGTGCCAGCATAGTCAGGTTTAACACAGATACGCAGTATTTT. The chain has TRBV6-5 and TRBJ2-3; no firm D call. CDR1 MNHEY and CDR2 SVGAGI come from the germline V gene. The CDR3 extends over 14 amino acids. Trimming left V 7 bases short and J 2 bases short, with 13 bases between.

The V and J genes are TRBV5-1 and TRBJ2-3, with 10 positions matching TRBD1. The CDR3 has 13 residues. CDR1 is SGHRS and CDR2 is YFSETQ in the germline V gene. V lost 9 bases and J lost 3; bases outside the gene matches: 4. The CDR3 bases are TGCGCCACTCGGACAGGGGGTACAGATACGCAGTATTTT. Translating gives CATRTGGTDTQYF. Filled out from reference TRBV5-1 and TRBJ2-3, the complete variable domain reads KAGVTQTPRYLIKTRGQQVTLSCSPISGHRSVSWYQQTPGQGLQFLFEYFSETQRNKGNFPGRFSGRQFSNSRSEMNVSTLELGDSALYLCATRTGGTDTQYFGPGTRLTVL.